The rows below give T cell receptor beta chains drawn from one sample of a study of human T cells and chemical hapten exposure. TCRdb fed the RACE reads into MiXCR, producing one record per CDR3 protein. The profile covers tens of thousands of distinct CDR3 sequences, with 9.5% to 13% appearing a single time and roughly 5% taken by the ten largest. This material consisted of whole blood, taken in connection with sensitization to the hapten diphenylcyclopropenone (DPC). The receptor source for this set is a woman between 50 and 59 years old with alopecia areata. Some clones in this sample may be carry-over from other donors' samples. Both conserved end residues are part of each CDR3. Fields, in order: J gene, CDR3 length, clone size, V gene, D gene, CDR3 protein, CDR3 DNA. D genes are given only for firm matches. The size field is filled for only some rows; it gives once, few, many or a size class.

>TRBJ1-1|13|many|TRBV28|TRBD1
CASRQGADTEAFF
TGTGCCAGCAGACAGGGGGCGGACACTGAAGCTTTCTTT
>TRBJ2-7|15|once|TRBV20-1|-
CSARSRGVLPYEQYF
TGCAGTGCTAGATCCCGAGGGGTCCTCCCCTACGAGCAGTACTTC
>TRBJ2-6|18|few|TRBV20-1|TRBD1
CSARADRGRLGGANVLTF
TGCAGTGCTAGGGCCGACAGGGGCCGTCTCGGTGGGGCCAACGTCCTGACTTTC
>TRBJ1-2|13|few|TRBV27|TRBD1
CASRGQGARGYTF
TGTGCCAGCAGGGGACAGGGGGCAAGAGGCTACACCTTC
>TRBJ2-7|11|many|TRBV10-3|-
CAISERDEQYF
TGTGCCATCAGTGAGCGGGACGAGCAGTACTTC
>TRBJ1-1|14|few|TRBV29-1|TRBD1
CSGWDRDVKTEAFF
TGCAGCGGGTGGGACAGGGATGTGAAAACTGAAGCTTTCTTT
>TRBJ2-1|15|few|TRBV4-3|TRBD2
CASSPLTSGLGEQFF
TGCGCCAGCAGCCCACTGACTAGCGGGCTCGGTGAGCAGTTCTTC
>TRBJ2-1|16|-|TRBV2|TRBD2
CASSEPGLVSYNEQFF
TGTGCCAGCAGTGAGCCGGGACTAGTTTCCTACAATGAGCAGTTCTTC
>TRBJ2-7|15|many|TRBV7-6|-
CASSLRFTDTYEQYF
TGTGCCAGCAGCTTGCGATTTACGGATACCTACGAGCAGTACTTC
>TRBJ2-6|15|few|TRBV10-1|-
CASSGTASGANVLTF
TGCGCCAGCAGTGGGACAGCCTCTGGGGCCAACGTCCTGACTTTC
>TRBJ1-1|13|-|TRBV7-2|TRBD1
CASSPDRGREAFF
TGTGCCAGCAGCCCCGACAGGGGACGTGAAGCTTTCTTT
>TRBJ2-7|13|-|TRBV28|TRBD2
CASKAGGSYEQYF
TGTGCCAGCAAGGCGGGAGGTTCCTACGAGCAGTACTTC
>TRBJ2-7|14|many|TRBV5-1|TRBD1
CASSSETGAYEQYF
TGCGCCAGCAGCTCCGAGACAGGGGCCTACGAGCAGTACTTC
>TRBJ1-3|15|few|TRBV7-2|-
CASSSGESSGNTIYF
TGTGCCAGCAGCTCGGGGGAAAGCTCTGGAAACACCATATATTTT
>TRBJ2-2|14|many|TRBV20-1|-
CSARDLGHTGELFF
TGCAGTGCTAGAGATCTAGGCCACACCGGGGAGCTGTTTTTT
>TRBJ1-2|14|many|TRBV3-1|TRBD1
CASSQRDSVSGYTF
TGTGCCAGCAGCCAGCGGGACAGCGTGAGCGGCTACACCTTC
>TRBJ2-3|13|once|TRBV5-1|-
CASSLGLPDTQYF
TGCGCCAGCAGCTTGGGACTCCCAGATACGCAGTATTTT
>TRBJ2-1|14|many|TRBV7-3|-
CASSPEALAIPQFF
TGTGCCAGCAGCCCTGAGGCGCTGGCTATTCCGCAGTTCTTC
>TRBJ2-2|12|few|TRBV20-1|-
CSASDFTGELFF
TGCAGTGCTAGCGATTTTACCGGGGAGCTGTTTTTT
>TRBJ2-2|17|many|TRBV27|TRBD1
CASSVFKGQLNTGELFF
TGTGCCAGCAGTGTCTTTAAGGGACAGCTAAACACCGGGGAGCTGTTTTTT
>TRBJ2-3|17|-|TRBV7-3|TRBD2
CASSFIPGLTGTDTQYF
TGTGCCAGCAGCTTCATACCGGGACTAACGGGAACAGATACGCAGTATTTT
>TRBJ2-1|17|many|TRBV20-1|TRBD2
CSAPTGAGGPTYNEQFF
TGCAGTGCGCCTACCGGGGCGGGAGGGCCTACGTACAATGAGCAGTTCTTC
>TRBJ2-2|16|-|TRBV5-1|TRBD1
CASSRGDRGFDGELFF
TGCGCCAGCAGCCGAGGGGACAGGGGTTTTGACGGGGAGCTGTTTTTT
>TRBJ2-5|15|-|TRBV18|TRBD2
CASSPPPGGGETQYF
TGTGCCAGCTCACCACCCCCGGGGGGGGGAGAGACCCAGTACTTC
>TRBJ2-3|15|-|TRBV11-2|-
CASSLEWRSTDTQYF
TGTGCCAGCAGCTTAGAGTGGCGGAGCACAGATACGCAGTATTTT
>TRBJ2-1|15|-|TRBV12-3/TRBV12-4|-
CASSLLPGRRNEQFF
TGTGCCAGCAGTTTACTACCGGGACGGAGGAATGAGCAGTTCTTC
>TRBJ2-1|16|many|TRBV30|-
CAWSVPIATTYNEQFF
TGTGCCTGGAGTGTACCGATAGCGACCACCTACAATGAGCAGTTCTTC
>TRBJ2-4|13|many|TRBV9|-
CASSVAGKDIQYF
TGTGCCAGCAGCGTAGCTGGGAAGGACATTCAGTACTTC
>TRBJ1-1|13|many|TRBV29-1|TRBD1
CSARQGWNTEAFF
TGCAGCGCTCGACAGGGGTGGAACACTGAAGCTTTCTTT
>TRBJ2-1|13|many|TRBV29-1|TRBD2
CSVSGGTYNEQFF
TGCAGCGTTTCGGGAGGCACCTACAATGAGCAGTTCTTC
>TRBJ1-4|12|-|TRBV20-1|-
CSAAKGGEKLFF
TGCAGTGCCGCCAAGGGCGGCGAAAAACTGTTTTTT
>TRBJ2-5|12|many|TRBV20-1|-
CSASVSGETQYF
TGCAGTGCTAGCGTCTCAGGAGAGACCCAGTACTTC
>TRBJ1-4|12|-|TRBV20-1|-
CSLPSHGEKLFF
TGCAGTCTCCCGTCTCATGGCGAAAAACTGTTTTTT
>TRBJ2-7|12|-|TRBV19|-
CASSIDSYEQYF
TGTGCCAGTAGTATCGACAGCTACGAGCAGTACTTC
>TRBJ1-5|13|many|TRBV6-2/TRBV6-3|-
CASGEESNQPQHF
TGTGCCAGCGGGGAGGAGAGCAATCAGCCCCAGCATTTT
>TRBJ1-1|14|-|TRBV3-1|-
CASSHYGANTEAFF
TGTGCCAGCAGCCACTATGGAGCCAACACTGAAGCTTTCTTT
>TRBJ1-1|15|-|TRBV6-2/TRBV6-3|TRBD1
CASSYLTGPGTEAFF
TGTGCCAGCAGTTATCTGACAGGGCCTGGCACTGAAGCTTTCTTT
>TRBJ2-3|17|few|TRBV24-1|TRBD2
CATSDLSSGSVGDTQYF
TGTGCCACCAGTGATTTAAGTAGCGGGAGTGTGGGAGATACGCAGTATTTT
>TRBJ2-7|16|many|TRBV5-1|-
CASSSGQLTGAYEQYF
TGCGCCAGCAGCTCCGGCCAGCTGACGGGGGCCTACGAGCAGTACTTC
>TRBJ1-4|14|many|TRBV4-2|-
CASSQSLIPGKLFF
TGTGCCAGCAGCCAGAGTCTTATTCCTGGAAAACTGTTTTTT
>TRBJ2-3|19|few|TRBV28|TRBD2
CASSSGLAGDRAFADTQYF
TGTGCCAGCAGTTCCGGCCTAGCGGGAGATAGGGCTTTCGCAGATACGCAGTATTTT
>TRBJ2-5|13|-|TRBV29-1|-
CSAEGLGSKTQYF
TGCAGCGCCGAGGGGCTGGGATCGAAGACCCAGTACTTC
>TRBJ2-1|12|-|TRBV6-5|-
CASSYSNNEQFF
TGTGCCAGCAGTTACTCGAATAATGAGCAGTTCTTC
>TRBJ1-1|12|-|TRBV30|-
CAWSTANTEAFF
TGTGCCTGGAGTACAGCGAACACTGAAGCTTTCTTT
>TRBJ2-5|14|few|TRBV5-1|-
CASSLSGYQETQYF
TGCGCCAGCAGCTTGTCAGGATACCAAGAGACCCAGTACTTC
>TRBJ1-5|16|-|TRBV10-3|TRBD1
CAISESDRGLNQPQHF
TGTGCCATCAGTGAGTCGGACAGGGGGCTTAATCAGCCCCAGCATTTT
>TRBJ1-2|11|few|TRBV20-1|TRBD1
CSADRGDGYTF
TGCAGTGCTGACAGGGGGGATGGCTACACCTTC
>TRBJ2-7|12|many|TRBV7-9|-
CASSSTIHEQYF
TGTGCCAGCAGCTCGACGATACACGAGCAGTACTTC
>TRBJ2-1|15|few|TRBV9|-
CASSGGNLVRDEQFF
TGTGCCAGCAGCGGGGGGAATCTGGTAAGGGATGAGCAGTTCTTC
>TRBJ2-7|15|once|TRBV5-6|-
CASSLAGSLSYEQYF
TGTGCCAGCAGCTTGGCTGGGTCTCTCTCCTACGAGCAGTACTTC
>TRBJ2-3|16|-|TRBV4-1|TRBD2
CASSPSGRADTDTQYF
TGCGCCAGCAGCCCCAGCGGGAGGGCTGATACAGATACGCAGTATTTT
>TRBJ2-3|13|-|TRBV7-3|-
CASSPDTTDTQYF
TGTGCCAGCAGCCCGGACACCACAGATACGCAGTATTTT
>TRBJ2-1|17|few|TRBV14|-
CASSQAYPQSSYNEQFF
TGTGCCAGCAGCCAAGCGTACCCTCAAAGCTCCTACAATGAGCAGTTCTTC
>TRBJ2-3|13|few|TRBV9|-
CASSVAYGDTQYF
TGTGCCAGCAGCGTAGCTTATGGAGATACGCAGTATTTT
>TRBJ2-3|16|-|TRBV3-1|TRBD2
CASSPETSGSTDTQYF
TGTGCCAGCAGCCCCGAGACTAGCGGTAGCACAGATACGCAGTATTTT
>TRBJ1-2|13|many|TRBV6-2/TRBV6-3|-
CASSYSLGFGYTF
TGTGCCAGCAGTTACTCGCTTGGGTTTGGCTACACCTTC
>TRBJ2-2|15|few|TRBV7-2|-
CASSLGSLNTGELFF
TGTGCCAGCAGCTTAGGCTCTCTGAACACCGGGGAGCTGTTTTTT